The clone carrying this T cell receptor (beta chain) showed up just a few times. With 6 bases removed from V and 3 bases from J, the gap between germline ends came to 15 bases. The CDR3 loop spans 15 amino acids. Per germline, CDR1 SNHLY and CDR2 FYNNEI. The record originates from a study of CD8+ T cells in alopecia areata. It was from PBMCs that CD4+ and CD8+ T cells were sorted. Reverse transcribed after extraction, RNA yielded cDNA as the sequencing template. Produced via immunoSEQ multiplex PCR; TCRdb's table is partial and in-frame only. This sample yields around 100,000 clones, of which 55% are seen a single time; around 10% belongs to the top ten.

V is TRBV2 and J is TRBJ2-4; unclear D gene. This TCR was sampled from a human donor in good health. What was sequenced was CD4+ T cells sorted from blood. The CDR3 region is CASSPDGGVKNIQYF. CDR3 in DNA: TGTGCCAGCAGCCCTGACGGCGGCGTCAAAAACATTCAGTACTTC.